This T cell receptor beta chain emerged from a study of CD8 T cells in ankylosing spondylitis. The CDR3 has 14 residues. The V gene's germline CDR1 is SGHDT and CDR2 YYEEEE. J lost 6 bases, V lost 0 bases, and 0 bases had no gene match. TCRdb analysed the 5' RACE reads with MiXCR anew, one entry per CDR3 protein. This table holds around 130,000 distinct CDR3 sequences, roughly 7.3% found once. This clonotype was seen ten or more times. The source of this sequence is a male donor with ankylosing spondylitis or in good health (not recorded which). Sequencing was done on a sample of blood, either unsorted or a sorted T cell fraction (not recorded which). V is TRBV5-6 and J is TRBJ2-2; TRBD1 agrees at 9 bases. The CDR3, as DNA: TGTGCCAGCAGCTTGGGACAGGGGGCCGGGGAGCTGTTTTTT. Translated: CASSLGQGAGELFF.